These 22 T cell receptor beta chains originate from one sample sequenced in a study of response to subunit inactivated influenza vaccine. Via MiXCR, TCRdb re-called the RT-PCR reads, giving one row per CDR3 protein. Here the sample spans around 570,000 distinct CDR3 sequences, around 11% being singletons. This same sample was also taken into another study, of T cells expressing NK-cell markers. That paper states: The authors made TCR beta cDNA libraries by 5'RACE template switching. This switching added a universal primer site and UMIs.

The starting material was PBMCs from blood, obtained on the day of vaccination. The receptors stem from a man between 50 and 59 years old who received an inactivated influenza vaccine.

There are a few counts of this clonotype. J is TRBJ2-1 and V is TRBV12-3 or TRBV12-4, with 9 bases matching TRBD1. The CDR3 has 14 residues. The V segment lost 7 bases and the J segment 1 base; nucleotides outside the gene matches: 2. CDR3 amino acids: CASKDRGSYNEQFF. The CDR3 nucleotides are TGTGCCAGCAAAGACAGGGGGTCCTACAATGAGCAGTTCTTC.

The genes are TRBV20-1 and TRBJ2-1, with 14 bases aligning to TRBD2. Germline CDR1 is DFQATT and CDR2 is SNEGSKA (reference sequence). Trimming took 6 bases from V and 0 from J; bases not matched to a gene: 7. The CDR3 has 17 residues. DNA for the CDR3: TGCAGTGCAAGGAGGACTAGCGGGAGGATCTCCTACAATGAGCAGTTCTTC. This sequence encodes CSARRTSGRISYNEQFF.

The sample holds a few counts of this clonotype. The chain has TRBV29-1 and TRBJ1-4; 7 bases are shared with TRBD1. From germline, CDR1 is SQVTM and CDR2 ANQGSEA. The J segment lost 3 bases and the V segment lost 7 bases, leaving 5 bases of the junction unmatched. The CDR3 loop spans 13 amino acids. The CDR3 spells CSAEGASNEKLFF. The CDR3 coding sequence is TGCAGCGCCGAGGGGGCCTCTAATGAAAAACTGTTTTTT.

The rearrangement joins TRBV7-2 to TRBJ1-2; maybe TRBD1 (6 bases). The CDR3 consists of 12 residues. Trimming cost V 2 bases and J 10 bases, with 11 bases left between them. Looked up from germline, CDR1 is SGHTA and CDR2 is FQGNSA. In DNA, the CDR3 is TGTGCCAGCAGCTTAAAGGGGGGGACCTACACCTTC. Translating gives CASSLKGGTYTF.

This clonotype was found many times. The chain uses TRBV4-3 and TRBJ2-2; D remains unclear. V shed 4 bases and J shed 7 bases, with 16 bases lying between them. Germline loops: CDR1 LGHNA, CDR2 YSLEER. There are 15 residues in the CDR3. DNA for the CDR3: TGCGCCAGCAGCCCCGGCCCAAGTTACCGCGGGGAGCTGTTTTTT. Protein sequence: CASSPGPSYRGELFF.

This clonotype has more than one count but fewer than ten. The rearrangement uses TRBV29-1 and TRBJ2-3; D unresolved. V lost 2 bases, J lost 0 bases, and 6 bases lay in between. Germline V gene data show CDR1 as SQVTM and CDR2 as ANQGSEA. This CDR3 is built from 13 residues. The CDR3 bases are TGCAGCGTTGAACCGGACAGCACAGATACGCAGTATTTT. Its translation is CSVEPDSTDTQYF.

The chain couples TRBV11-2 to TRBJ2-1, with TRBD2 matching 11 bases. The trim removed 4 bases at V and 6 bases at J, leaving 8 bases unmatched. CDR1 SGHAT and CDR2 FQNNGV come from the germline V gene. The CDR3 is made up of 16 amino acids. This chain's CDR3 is CASSSYALAGGNEQFF. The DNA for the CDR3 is TGTGCCAGCAGCTCATACGCCCTAGCGGGGGGCAATGAGCAGTTCTTC.

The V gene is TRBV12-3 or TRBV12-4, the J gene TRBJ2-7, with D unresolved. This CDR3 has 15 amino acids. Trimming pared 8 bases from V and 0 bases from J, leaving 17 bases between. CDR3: CASSQWLRSSYEQYF. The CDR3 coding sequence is TGTGCCAGCTCCCAATGGCTGAGGAGCTCCTACGAGCAGTACTTC.

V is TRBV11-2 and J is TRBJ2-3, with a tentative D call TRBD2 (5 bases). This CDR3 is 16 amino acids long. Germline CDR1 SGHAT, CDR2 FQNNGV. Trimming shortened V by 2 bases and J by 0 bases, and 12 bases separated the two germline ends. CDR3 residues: CASSLRTGSSTDTQYF. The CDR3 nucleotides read TGTGCCAGCAGCTTAAGAACGGGGTCTAGCACAGATACGCAGTATTTT.

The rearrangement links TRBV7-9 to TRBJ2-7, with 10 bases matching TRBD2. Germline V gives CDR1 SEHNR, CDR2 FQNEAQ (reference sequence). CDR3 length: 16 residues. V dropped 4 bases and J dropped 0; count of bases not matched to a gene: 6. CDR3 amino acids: CASSSLAGANSYEQYF. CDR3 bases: TGTGCCAGCAGCTCGCTAGCGGGGGCCAACTCCTACGAGCAGTACTTC.

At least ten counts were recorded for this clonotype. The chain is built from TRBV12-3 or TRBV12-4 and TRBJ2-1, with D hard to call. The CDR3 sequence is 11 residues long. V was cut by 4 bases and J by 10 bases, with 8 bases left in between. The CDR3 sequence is CASSWTWEQFF. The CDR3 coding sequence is TGTGCCAGCAGTTGGACCTGGGAGCAGTTCTTC.

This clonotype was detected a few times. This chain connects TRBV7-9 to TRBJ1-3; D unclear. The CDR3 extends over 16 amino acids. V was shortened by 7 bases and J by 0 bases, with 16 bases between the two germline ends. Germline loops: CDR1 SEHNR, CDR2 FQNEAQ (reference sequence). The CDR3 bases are TGTGCCAGCACACTAAGGGCGGGCAACTCTGGAAACACCATATATTTT. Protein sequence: CASTLRAGNSGNTIYF.

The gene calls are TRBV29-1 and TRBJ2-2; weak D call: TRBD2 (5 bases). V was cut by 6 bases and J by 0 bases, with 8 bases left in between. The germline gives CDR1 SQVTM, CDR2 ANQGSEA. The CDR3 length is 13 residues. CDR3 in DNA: TGCAGCGTGGGAGTAGCGAACACCGGGGAGCTGTTTTTT. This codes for CSVGVANTGELFF.

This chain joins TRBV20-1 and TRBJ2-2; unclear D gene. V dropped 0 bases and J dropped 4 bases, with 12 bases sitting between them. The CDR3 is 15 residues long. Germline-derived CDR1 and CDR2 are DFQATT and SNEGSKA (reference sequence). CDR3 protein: CSARDIGQITGELFF. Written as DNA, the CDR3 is TGCAGTGCTAGAGATATTGGCCAAATCACCGGGGAGCTGTTTTTT.

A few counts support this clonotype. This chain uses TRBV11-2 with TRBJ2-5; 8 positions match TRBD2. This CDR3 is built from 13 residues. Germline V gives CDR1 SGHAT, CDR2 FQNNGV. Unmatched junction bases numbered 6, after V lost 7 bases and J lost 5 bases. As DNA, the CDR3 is TGTGCCAGCACTAAACGCGGGGGGGAGACCCAGTACTTC. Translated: CASTKRGGETQYF. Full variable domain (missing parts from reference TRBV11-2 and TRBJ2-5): EAGVAQSPRYKIIEKRQSVAFWCNPISGHATLYWYQQILGQGPKLLIQFQNNGVVDDSQLPKDRFSAERLKGVDSTLKIQPAKLEDSAVYLCASTKRGGETQYFGPGTRLLVL.

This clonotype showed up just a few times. The CDR3 region is CASSQDREGTEAFF. The DNA of the CDR3 is TGCGCCAGCAGCCAAGATAGGGAGGGGACTGAAGCTTTCTTT. The chain is built from TRBV4-3 and TRBJ1-1; D is perhaps TRBD1 (5 bases). Germline V lookup: CDR1 LGHNA, CDR2 YSLEER. The CDR3 covers 14 residues. Trimming cost V 0 bases and J 5 bases, with 10 bases left between them.

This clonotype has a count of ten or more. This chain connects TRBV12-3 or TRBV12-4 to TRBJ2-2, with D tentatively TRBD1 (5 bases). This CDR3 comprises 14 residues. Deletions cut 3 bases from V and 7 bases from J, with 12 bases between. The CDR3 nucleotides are TGTGCCAGCAGTTTTCACAGGTCGAACGGGGAGCTGTTTTTT. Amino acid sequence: CASSFHRSNGELFF.

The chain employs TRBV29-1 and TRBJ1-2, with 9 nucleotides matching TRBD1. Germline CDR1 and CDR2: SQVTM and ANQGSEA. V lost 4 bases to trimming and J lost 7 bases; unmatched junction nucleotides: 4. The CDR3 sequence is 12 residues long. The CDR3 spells CSVVTGGVGYTF. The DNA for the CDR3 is TGCAGCGTTGTAACAGGGGGCGTTGGCTACACCTTC.

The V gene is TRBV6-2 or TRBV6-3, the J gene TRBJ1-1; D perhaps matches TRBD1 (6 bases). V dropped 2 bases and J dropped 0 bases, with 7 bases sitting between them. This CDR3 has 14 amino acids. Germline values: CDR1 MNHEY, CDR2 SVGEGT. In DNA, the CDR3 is TGTGCCAGCAGTTACGGGGGCCTGAACACTGAAGCTTTCTTT. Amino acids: CASSYGGLNTEAFF.

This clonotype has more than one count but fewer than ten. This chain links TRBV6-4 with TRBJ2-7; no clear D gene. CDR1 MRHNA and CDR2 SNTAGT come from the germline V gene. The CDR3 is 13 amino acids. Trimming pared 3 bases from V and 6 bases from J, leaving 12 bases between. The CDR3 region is CASSEVEGLEQYF. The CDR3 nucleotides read TGTGCCAGCAGTGAAGTAGAAGGGCTCGAGCAGTACTTC.

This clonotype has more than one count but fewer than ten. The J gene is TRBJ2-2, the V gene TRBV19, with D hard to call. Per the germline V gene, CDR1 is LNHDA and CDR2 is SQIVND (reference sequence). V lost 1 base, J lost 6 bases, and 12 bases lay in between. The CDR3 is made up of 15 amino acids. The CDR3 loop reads CASSIGPVQAGELFF. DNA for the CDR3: TGTGCCAGTAGTATAGGCCCGGTCCAAGCCGGGGAGCTGTTTTTT. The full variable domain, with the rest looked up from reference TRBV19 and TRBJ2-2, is DGGITQSPKYLFRKEGQNVTLSCEQNLNHDAMYWYRQDPGQGLRLIYYSQIVNDFQKGDIAEGYSVSREKKESFPLTVTSAQKNPTAFYLCASSIGPVQAGELFFGEGSRLTVL.

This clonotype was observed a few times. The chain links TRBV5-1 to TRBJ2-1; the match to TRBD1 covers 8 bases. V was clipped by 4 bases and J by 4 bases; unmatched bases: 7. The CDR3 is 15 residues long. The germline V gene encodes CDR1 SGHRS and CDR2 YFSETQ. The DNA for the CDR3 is TGCGCCAGCAGCACCAAACAGGGGGAGTACAATGAGCAGTTCTTC. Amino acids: CASSTKQGEYNEQFF. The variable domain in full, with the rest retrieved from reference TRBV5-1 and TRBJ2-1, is KAGVTQTPRYLIKTRGQQVTLSCSPISGHRSVSWYQQTPGQGLQFLFEYFSETQRNKGNFPGRFSGRQFSNSRSEMNVSTLELGDSALYLCASSTKQGEYNEQFFGPGTRLTVL.